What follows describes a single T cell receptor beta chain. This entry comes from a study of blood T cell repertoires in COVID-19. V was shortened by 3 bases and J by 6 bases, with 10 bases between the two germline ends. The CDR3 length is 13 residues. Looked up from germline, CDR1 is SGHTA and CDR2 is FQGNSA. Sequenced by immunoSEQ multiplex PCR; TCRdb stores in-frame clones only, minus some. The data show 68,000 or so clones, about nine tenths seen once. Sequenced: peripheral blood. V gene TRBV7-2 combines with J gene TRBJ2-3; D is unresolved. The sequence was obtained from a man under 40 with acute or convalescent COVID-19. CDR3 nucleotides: TGTGCCAGCAGCTTGGGCACATTGGATACGCAGTATTTT. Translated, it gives CASSLGTLDTQYF.